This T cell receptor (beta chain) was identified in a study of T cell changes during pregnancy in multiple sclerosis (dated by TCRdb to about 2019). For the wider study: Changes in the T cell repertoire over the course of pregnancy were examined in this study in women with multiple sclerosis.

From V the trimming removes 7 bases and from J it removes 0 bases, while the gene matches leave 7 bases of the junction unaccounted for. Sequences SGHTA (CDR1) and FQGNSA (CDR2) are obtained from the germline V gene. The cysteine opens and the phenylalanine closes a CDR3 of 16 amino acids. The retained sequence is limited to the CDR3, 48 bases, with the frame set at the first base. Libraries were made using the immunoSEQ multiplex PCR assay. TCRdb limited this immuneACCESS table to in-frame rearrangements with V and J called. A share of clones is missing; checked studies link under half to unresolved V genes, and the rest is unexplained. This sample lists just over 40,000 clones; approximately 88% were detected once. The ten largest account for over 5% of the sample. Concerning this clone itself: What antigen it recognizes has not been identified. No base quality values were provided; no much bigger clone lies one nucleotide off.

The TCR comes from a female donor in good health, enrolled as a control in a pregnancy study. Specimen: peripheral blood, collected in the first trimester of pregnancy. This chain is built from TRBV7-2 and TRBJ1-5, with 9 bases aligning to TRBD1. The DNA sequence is TGTGCCAGCACCGAGACAGGGGGTTATAGCAATCAGCCCCAGCATTTT. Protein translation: CASTETGGYSNQPQHF.